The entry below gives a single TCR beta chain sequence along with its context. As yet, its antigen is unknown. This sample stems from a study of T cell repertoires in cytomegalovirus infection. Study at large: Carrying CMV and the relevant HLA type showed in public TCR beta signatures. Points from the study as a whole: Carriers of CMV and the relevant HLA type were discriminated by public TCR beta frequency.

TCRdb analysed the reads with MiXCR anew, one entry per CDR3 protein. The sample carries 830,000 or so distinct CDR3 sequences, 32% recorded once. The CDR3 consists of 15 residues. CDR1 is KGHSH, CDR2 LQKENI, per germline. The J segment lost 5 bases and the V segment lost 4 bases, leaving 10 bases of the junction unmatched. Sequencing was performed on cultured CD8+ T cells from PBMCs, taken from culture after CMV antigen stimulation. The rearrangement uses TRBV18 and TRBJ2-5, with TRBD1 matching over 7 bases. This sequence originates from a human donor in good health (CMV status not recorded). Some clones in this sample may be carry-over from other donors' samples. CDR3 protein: CASSQGAVDGETQYF. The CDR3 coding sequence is TGTGCCAGCTCACAGGGGGCAGTGGATGGTGAGACCCAGTACTTC.